This record looks at one T cell receptor beta chain sequence and its context. The target antigen is unknown. A much larger clone is a single base away; this may be a read error. The cDNA was synthesized by 5'RACE incorporating 10-nucleotide random UMIs. Each CDR3 protein gets one entry after TCRdb re-called the 5' RACE reads with MiXCR. The sample holds just under 60,000 distinct CDR3 sequences, roughly 3.5% seen once. The CDR3 is made up of 13 amino acids. Germline V gene data show CDR1 as MDHEN and CDR2 as SYDVKM. The data stem from a study of neurological immune-mediated disorders. Study conclusions and caveats: Among expanded clones, no CDR3 amino acid sequences were shared across subjects, a pattern suggesting private repertoires in all groups.

The receptor was isolated from a woman aged 30 to 39 with multiple sclerosis. The chain is built from TRBV28 and TRBJ2-7; TRBD1 agrees at 8 bases. The sample comprised PBMCs. The CDR3 sequence is CANSLVRGREQYF. The CDR3 region has the DNA TGTGCCAACAGTTTGGTCAGGGGGCGCGAGCAGTACTTC.